The 9 T cell receptor beta chains below all came from one sample that was sequenced in a study of patients and donors after allogeneic stem cell transplantation. TCRdb ran MiXCR on the RT-PCR reads and lists one entry per CDR3 protein. Here the sample spans about a million distinct CDR3 sequences, roughly 18% being singletons. The sequenced material came from blood, either unsorted or a sorted T cell fraction (not recorded which). These receptors were obtained from a human donor who was either an allogeneic HSCT recipient or a stem cell or donor lymphocyte infusion donor (not recorded which). It is not recorded whose cells these are; they may come from a transplant donor.

The chain combines TRBV3-1 with TRBJ2-7; no clear D gene. Germline loops: CDR1 LGHDT, CDR2 YNNKEL (reference sequence). The CDR3 extends over 16 amino acids. V shed 3 bases and J shed 8 bases, with 23 bases lying between them. CDR3 DNA sequence: TGTGCCAGCAGCCAGAATAACGATGGACCTGGGCCCAAGCAGTACTTC. Protein sequence: CASSQNNDGPGPKQYF.

The sample holds a few counts of this clonotype. The CDR3 reads CASRKFPGATRTDTQYF. DNA of the CDR3: TGTGCCAGCAGAAAGTTTCCCGGGGCAACGCGCACAGATACGCAGTATTTT. V and J are TRBV12-3 or TRBV12-4 and TRBJ2-3; D tentatively fits TRBD1 or TRBD2 (5 bases each). V dropped 6 bases and J dropped 1 base, with 20 bases sitting between them. This CDR3 is built from 17 residues.

The chain joins TRBV12-3 or TRBV12-4 to TRBJ1-2; 8 positions agree with TRBD1. The V gene end was trimmed by 7 bases and the J gene end by 7 bases; junction bases not matched to a gene: 17. The CDR3 sequence is 16 residues long. The CDR3 DNA follows: TGTGCCAGCACCCCCCTCCCCACAGGGGGTGTAGGTGGCTACACCTTC. Translation gives CASTPLPTGGVGGYTF.

This clonotype was counted a few times. V and J are TRBV30 and TRBJ1-6, with D possibly TRBD1 on 6 matching bases. This CDR3 region has 13 residues. CDR1 is GTSNPN, CDR2 SVGIG, per germline (reference sequence). With 6 bases removed from V and 8 bases from J, the gap between germline ends came to 14 bases. This CDR3 reads CACSQGKDSPLHF. In DNA form, the CDR3 reads TGTGCCTGTTCCCAGGGGAAGGATTCACCCCTCCACTTT.

This clonotype was counted ten times or more. J is TRBJ2-7 and V is TRBV12-3 or TRBV12-4; D call uncertain. V lost 5 bases to trimming and J lost 3 bases, with 8 bases between them. The CDR3 has 12 amino acids. The CDR3: CASSLHYYEQYF. CDR3 nucleotide sequence: TGTGCCAGCAGTCTACATTACTACGAGCAGTACTTC.

The chain uses TRBV12-3 or TRBV12-4 and TRBJ2-2; the D is unclear. V was trimmed by 6 bases and J by 9 bases, leaving 14 bases between them. CDR3 length equals 13 residues. Written as DNA, the CDR3 is TGTGCCAGCAGGTCGCCGGCGTCGTGGGAGCTGTTTTTT. This translates into CASRSPASWELFF.

The rearrangement links TRBV6-5 to TRBJ2-6; no definite D call. CDR3 length: 12 amino acids. Germline CDR1 reads MNHEY; CDR2 reads SVGAGI. Trimming left V 8 bases short and J 1 base short, with 3 bases between. The CDR3 nucleotides are TGTGCCAGCTGGTCTGGGGCCAACGTCCTGACTTTC. Translation: CASWSGANVLTF.

The chain carries TRBV20-1 and TRBJ2-1; D might be TRBD1 or TRBD2, each matching 5 bases. Trimming stripped 1 base from V and 1 base from J, with 11 bases between. Per germline, CDR1 DFQATT and CDR2 SNEGSKA (reference sequence). The CDR3 sequence is 15 residues long. The CDR3 DNA sequence: TGCAGTGCTAGAGGCAGGGACCTATCCTACAATGAGCAGTTCTTC. Residues: CSARGRDLSYNEQFF.

J is TRBJ2-7 and V is TRBV12-3 or TRBV12-4, with D maybe TRBD1 (6 bases). The CDR3 is made up of 14 amino acids. Trimming removed 5 bases from V and 1 base from J, with 12 bases in between. The CDR3 sequence: CASSIRGPSYEQYF. The CDR3, as DNA: TGTGCCAGCAGTATCAGGGGTCCTTCCTACGAGCAGTACTTC.